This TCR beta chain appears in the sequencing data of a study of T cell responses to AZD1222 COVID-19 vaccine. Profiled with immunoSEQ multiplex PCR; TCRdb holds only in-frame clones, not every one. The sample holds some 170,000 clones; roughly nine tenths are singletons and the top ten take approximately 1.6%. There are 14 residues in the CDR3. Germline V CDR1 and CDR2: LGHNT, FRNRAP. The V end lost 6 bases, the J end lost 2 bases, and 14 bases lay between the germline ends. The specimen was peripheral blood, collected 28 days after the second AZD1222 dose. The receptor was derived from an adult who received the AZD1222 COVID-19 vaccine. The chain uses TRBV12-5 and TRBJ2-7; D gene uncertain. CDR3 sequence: CASGTNREAYEQYF. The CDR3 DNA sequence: TGTGCTAGTGGCACGAACAGAGAAGCCTACGAGCAGTACTTC.